The rows below give T cell receptor beta chains drawn from one sample of a study of cytomegalovirus exposure and HLA in healthy donors. Assay used: immunoSEQ multiplex PCR; TCRdb lists only in-frame clones, some missing. Among some 150,000 clones, 60% to 80% were seen once, and the ten largest hold about 0.64%. Source material: PBMCs. The receptors were gathered from a male donor in good health and CMV-seronegative. Both conserved end residues are trimmed from each CDR3.

J gene: TRBJ1-1; V gene: TRBV29-1; CDR3 protein: SVEIKNTEAF
J gene: TRBJ2-3; V gene: TRBV29-1; CDR3 protein: SVVLVGQGVDTQY
J gene: TRBJ2-3; V gene: TRBV2; CDR3 protein: ASSEAGLARDTQY
J gene: TRBJ2-7; V gene: TRBV19; CDR3 protein: ASSIVLASYEQY
J gene: TRBJ1-4; V gene: TRBV27; CDR3 protein: ASSQRTVLEKLF
J gene: TRBJ2-3; V gene: TRBV5-1; CDR3 protein: ASSPSGASTDTQY
J gene: TRBJ2-7; V gene: TRBV7-3; CDR3 protein: ASSVISRGEQY
J gene: TRBJ1-4; V gene: TRBV28; CDR3 protein: ASSLAGAGANEKLF
J gene: TRBJ2-2; V gene: TRBV4-1; CDR3 protein: ASSRIRGYTGELF
J gene: TRBJ1-6; V gene: TRBV6-5; CDR3 protein: ASRPPGEGNSPLH
J gene: TRBJ2-7; V gene: TRBV7-8; CDR3 protein: ASTPDTGQWIYEQY
J gene: TRBJ2-1; V gene: TRBV29-1; CDR3 protein: STTPGTGIYEQF
J gene: TRBJ2-3; V gene: TRBV9; CDR3 protein: ASSVELAGVPDTQY
J gene: TRBJ2-1; V gene: TRBV2; CDR3 protein: ASRSDRANEQF
J gene: TRBJ2-7; V gene: TRBV4-3; CDR3 protein: ASSHRTGYEQY
J gene: TRBJ1-1; V gene: TRBV5-1; CDR3 protein: ASSREGYAAEAF
J gene: TRBJ2-5; V gene: TRBV11-2; CDR3 protein: ASSLNSAGPKETQY
J gene: TRBJ1-1; V gene: TRBV7-2; CDR3 protein: ASSQGSNTEAF
J gene: TRBJ1-4; V gene: TRBV4-3; CDR3 protein: ASSQEGRGTTNEKLF
J gene: TRBJ1-6; V gene: TRBV11-3; CDR3 protein: ASSLRGASYNSPLH
J gene: TRBJ2-5; V gene: TRBV5-4; CDR3 protein: ASSLETGGRETQY
J gene: TRBJ1-4; V gene: TRBV7-2; CDR3 protein: ASSFGRGPEKLF
J gene: TRBJ2-7; V gene: TRBV6-6; CDR3 protein: ASLWTAERGEQY
J gene: TRBJ1-1; V gene: TRBV5-8; CDR3 protein: ASSRQDRGNTEAF
J gene: TRBJ2-5; V gene: TRBV7-2; CDR3 protein: ASSLARVAGQETQY
J gene: TRBJ2-3; V gene: TRBV5-6; CDR3 protein: ASSAGQGSDTQY
J gene: TRBJ2-1; V gene: TRBV7-2; CDR3 protein: ASSLGAGEQF
J gene: TRBJ1-2; V gene: TRBV11-3; CDR3 protein: ASSPDSSFGYT
J gene: TRBJ1-5; V gene: TRBV30; CDR3 protein: AWSTGGGQPQH